The T cell receptor (beta chain) described here comes from a study of T cell responses to AZD1222 COVID-19 vaccine. The assay was immunoSEQ multiplex PCR, and TCRdb's table has in-frame clones only and misses some. The data hold approximately 220,000 clones, with just over 90% observed a single time. This CDR3 contains 13 residues. Germline assignment: CDR1 MNHEY and CDR2 SMNVEV (reference sequence). V was pared by 6 bases and J by 7 bases, with 16 bases between. The source is an adult in good health. The V call is TRBV27, the J call TRBJ2-7, with D perhaps matching TRBD1 (6 bases). The sample was peripheral blood, taken on day 0 of MenACWY control vaccination. CDR3 nucleotide sequence: TGTGCCAGCAGCCCACAGGGCTATGGGGAGCAGTACTTC. Protein: CASSPQGYGEQYF.